These 14 T cell receptor beta chains share one sample of origin, sequenced in a study of identifying expanded T cells in peripheral blood. Sequencing was performed with immunoSEQ multiplex PCR; in TCRdb, only in-frame clones are kept and a portion is missing. This table holds 60,000 to 70,000 clones, about 85% found once. What was sequenced was blood. The origin of the receptors is a person between 18 and 70 years old in good health.

The genes are TRBV6-5 and TRBJ2-3; D is ambiguous. The CDR3 is 10 residues long. The germline V gene encodes CDR1 MNHEY and CDR2 SVGAGI. Trimming pared 10 bases from V and 4 bases from J, leaving 6 bases between. CDR3 sequence reads: CATTSDTQYF. The DNA of the CDR3 is TGTGCCACAACTTCAGATACGCAGTATTTT.

The rearrangement links TRBV6-1 to TRBJ1-1; D perhaps matches TRBD1 (6 bases). CDR1 is MNHNS and CDR2 is SASEGT in the germline V gene. The CDR3 loop spans 12 amino acids. The CDR3 DNA sequence: TGTCACTCTTGGGACACTAACACTGAAGCTTTCTTT. This translates into CHSWDTNTEAFF.

The chain is built from TRBV23-1 and TRBJ1-5, with D perhaps matching TRBD1 (6 bases). TRBV23-1 is flagged as an ORF with uncertain function. Trimming shortened V by 0 bases and J by 9 bases, and 18 bases separated the two germline ends. The CDR3 contains 16 residues. This CDR3 is CASSQSGQTVPRPQHF. The CDR3 bases are TGCGCCAGCAGTCAATCTGGACAGACTGTGCCCCGGCCCCAGCATTTT.

V and J are TRBV12-2 and TRBJ2-1; the table's TRBD2 call for D was not verified on the DNA. TRBV12-2 is an annotated pseudogene. This CDR3 region has 12 residues. The CDR3 nucleotides are TGTGCCAGTACCGACTGGGACAATGAGCAGTTCTTC. Translating gives CASTDWDNEQFF.

This chain connects TRBV19 to TRBJ1-2, with 7 bases aligning to TRBD1. This CDR3 has 15 residues. The ends lost 3 bases at V and 3 bases at J; junction bases unmatched: 7. The germline gives CDR1 LNHDA, CDR2 SQIVND (reference sequence). The CDR3 is CASSMRTGGDYGYTF. In DNA, the CDR3 is TGTGCCAGTAGTATGCGGACAGGTGGGGACTATGGCTACACCTTC.

The J gene is TRBJ2-7, the V gene TRBV14; no firm D call. V lost 1 base and J 2 bases, leaving 6 bases between the germline ends. This CDR3 has 13 amino acids. The germline V gene encodes CDR1 SGHDN and CDR2 FVKESK. The CDR3 coding sequence is TGTGCCAGCAGCCAAGGTTTTACCTACGAGCAGTACGTC. Protein: CASSQGFTYEQYV.

In DNA form, the CDR3 reads TGTGCCAGCAGTGCCCCAGGGGGAAACACTGAAGCTTTCTTT. Protein sequence: CASSAPGGNTEAFF. The chain has TRBV2 and TRBJ1-1; 7 bases agree with TRBD1. The CDR3 has 14 amino acids. The germline gives CDR1 SNHLY, CDR2 FYNNEI. V lost 4 bases to trimming and J lost 2 bases; unmatched junction nucleotides: 4.

J is TRBJ2-2 and V is TRBV5-6; TRBD2 aligns across 8 bases. Germline V gene data show CDR1 as SGHDT and CDR2 as YYEEEE. The CDR3 spans 16 residues. J was trimmed by 4 bases and V by 1 base; bases with no gene match: 6. CDR3 loop: CASSLNTGTSTGELFF. Here the CDR3 DNA reads TGTGCCAGCAGCTTGAACACCGGGACTAGCACCGGGGAGCTGTTTTTT.

The table lists this clone with a few counts. The V gene is TRBV12-5, the J gene TRBJ2-1, with 8 nucleotides matching TRBD1. The V gene's germline CDR1 is LGHNT and CDR2 FRNRAP. The CDR3 contains 16 residues. Trimming removed 4 bases from V and 9 bases from J; junction bases left unmatched: 14. The CDR3 nucleotides read TGTGCTAGTGGTTCAACCGGGACAGGTTTGGGAGCTGAGCAGTTCTTC. Translated, it gives CASGSTGTGLGAEQFF.

The gene calls are TRBV11-3 and TRBJ2-2, with D perhaps matching TRBD1 or TRBD2 (5 bases each). The germline gives CDR1 SGHNT, CDR2 YENEEA. This CDR3 contains 14 residues. V lost 4 bases to trimming and J lost 4 bases, with 10 bases between them. CDR3 nucleotide sequence: TGTGCCAGCAGCTCGGGGCTTCTCACCGGGGAGCTGTTTTTT. This codes for CASSSGLLTGELFF.

This clone showed up just a few times. The chain carries TRBV2 and TRBJ2-5, with D possibly being TRBD1 or TRBD2 (6 bases each). This CDR3 comprises 13 residues. CDR1 is SNHLY, CDR2 FYNNEI, per germline. The V and J ends lost 4 bases and 9 bases respectively, with 15 bases between them. The CDR3 bases are TGTGCCAGCAGTGTGGGACTTTGGGGGCCCCAGTACTTC. Its translation is CASSVGLWGPQYF.

The chain joins TRBV11-2 to TRBJ2-5; D tentatively reads TRBD1 or TRBD2 (5 bases each). Germline CDR1 and CDR2: SGHAT and FQNNGV. Trimming pared 5 bases from V and 2 bases from J, leaving 12 bases between. The CDR3 consists of 14 residues. This chain's CDR3 is CASSGSGGQETQYF. The CDR3 DNA follows: TGTGCCAGCAGCGGCAGTGGGGGACAAGAGACCCAGTACTTC.

This chain connects TRBV6-4 to TRBJ2-1; possible D gene TRBD1, 6 bases. V shed 3 bases and J shed 0 bases, with 6 bases lying between them. Germline V lookup: CDR1 MRHNA, CDR2 SNTAGT. The CDR3 runs 14 residues. The CDR3 DNA reads TGTGCCAGCAGTGAGGACAGCTCCTACAATGAGCAGTTCTTC. It specifies CASSEDSSYNEQFF.

This chain uses TRBV5-1 with TRBJ2-2; 7 nucleotides agree with TRBD2. Per the germline V gene, CDR1 is SGHRS and CDR2 is YFSETQ. After removal of 6 bases from V and 4 bases from J, the junction contained 6 bases not matched to a gene. This CDR3 region has 14 residues. CDR3: CASTGGSPTGELFF. Here the CDR3 DNA reads TGCGCCAGCACGGGGGGTAGCCCCACCGGGGAGCTGTTTTTT. The entire variable domain, with the rest obtained from reference TRBV5-1 and TRBJ2-2, is as follows: KAGVTQTPRYLIKTRGQQVTLSCSPISGHRSVSWYQQTPGQGLQFLFEYFSETQRNKGNFPGRFSGRQFSNSRSEMNVSTLELGDSALYLCASTGGSPTGELFFGEGSRLTVL.